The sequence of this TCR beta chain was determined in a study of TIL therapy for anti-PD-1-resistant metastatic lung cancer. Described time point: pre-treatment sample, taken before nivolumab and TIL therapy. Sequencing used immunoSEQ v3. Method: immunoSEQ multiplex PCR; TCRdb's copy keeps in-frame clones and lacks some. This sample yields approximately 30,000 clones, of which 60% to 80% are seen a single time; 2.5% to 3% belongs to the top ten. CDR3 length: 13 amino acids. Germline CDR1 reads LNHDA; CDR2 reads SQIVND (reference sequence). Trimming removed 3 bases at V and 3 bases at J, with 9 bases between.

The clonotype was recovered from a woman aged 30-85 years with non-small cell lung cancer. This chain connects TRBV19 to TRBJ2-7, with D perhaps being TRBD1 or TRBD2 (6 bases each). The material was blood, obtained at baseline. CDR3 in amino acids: CASSIKGGYEQYF. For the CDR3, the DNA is TGTGCCAGTAGTATCAAGGGGGGCTACGAGCAGTACTTC.